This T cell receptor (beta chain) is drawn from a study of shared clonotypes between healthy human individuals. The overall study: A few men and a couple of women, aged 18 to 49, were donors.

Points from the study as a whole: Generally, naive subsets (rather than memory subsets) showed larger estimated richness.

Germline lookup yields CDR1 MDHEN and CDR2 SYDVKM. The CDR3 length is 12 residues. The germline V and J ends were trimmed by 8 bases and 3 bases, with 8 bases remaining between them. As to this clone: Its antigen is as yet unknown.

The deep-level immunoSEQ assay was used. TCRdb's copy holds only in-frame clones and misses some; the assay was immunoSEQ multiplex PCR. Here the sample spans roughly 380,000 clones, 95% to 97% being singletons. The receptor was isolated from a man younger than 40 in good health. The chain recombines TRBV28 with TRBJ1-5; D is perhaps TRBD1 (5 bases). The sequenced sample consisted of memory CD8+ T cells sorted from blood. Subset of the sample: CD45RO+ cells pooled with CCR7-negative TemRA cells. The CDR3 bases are TGTGCCAGCGGGGGGACCAATCAGCCCCAGCATTTT. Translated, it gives CASGGTNQPQHF.